This section outlines one TCR beta chain sequence together with its context. Its antigen is not known. The sample originates from a study of cytomegalovirus exposure and HLA in healthy donors. PCR was performed using 60 Vbeta and 13 Jbeta primers. Sequencing was performed with immunoSEQ multiplex PCR; in TCRdb, only in-frame clones are kept and a portion is missing. The sample has about 130,000 clones, approximately 87% seen once. Study results and caveats: Sequences of the TCR beta chain were said to predict the HLA-A and HLA-B alleles of most subjects accurately.

V shed 1 base, J shed 2 bases, and the junction held 6 bases outside the gene matches. This CDR3 is built from 17 residues. Germline V gives CDR1 LGHNA, CDR2 YNFKEQ. This rearrangement joins TRBV4-2 to TRBJ2-3; 10 nucleotides align to TRBD2. The sample consisted of PBMCs. This receptor was taken from a man aged 18 to 29 in good health and CMV-seropositive. CDR3 sequence reads: CASSQGILAGYTDTQYF. The CDR3 DNA is TGTGCCAGCAGCCAAGGAATACTAGCGGGATACACAGATACGCAGTATTTT.